This T cell receptor beta chain was retrieved from a study of cytomegalovirus exposure and HLA in healthy donors. The donors were part of the 120-subject validation cohort, which stood apart from the approximately 670-subject first cohort. Measured with immunoSEQ multiplex PCR; TCRdb has only the in-frame clones, and not every one. Among 150,000 to 200,000 clones, about 96% were seen once, and the ten largest hold under 0.9%. Germline V lookup: CDR1 MNHNY, CDR2 SVGAGI (reference sequence). Trimming at V came to 10 bases and at J to 9 bases, leaving 11 bases not matched to a gene. This CDR3 has 13 amino acids.

Sequenced sample: PBMCs. The sequence was collected from a woman aged 18-30 years in good health and CMV-seronegative. J is TRBJ2-5 and V is TRBV6-6; 10 nucleotides agree with TRBD2. Written as DNA, the CDR3 is TGTGCCACTCGGCGTCTAGCGGGGGAGGCCCAGTACTTC. It yields the protein CATRRLAGEAQYF.